The 21 T cell receptor beta chains listed next were all sequenced from one sample in a study of beta chain features in type 1 diabetes. Since all of the isolated RNA was reverse transcribed, expressed TCRB transcripts were what got sequenced. Here immunoSEQ multiplex PCR was the method, and the copy in TCRdb shows in-frame clones only, minus some. The sample holds about 620,000 clones, about 16% seen once. Sample: naive CD4+ T cells from blood. Source of these receptors: a man younger than 30 in good health.

V usage is TRBV27 and J usage is TRBJ2-2; 8 bases line up with TRBD1. This CDR3 has 15 residues. J gave up 6 bases and V 6 bases, and 9 bases lay outside the gene matches. Looked up from germline, CDR1 is MNHEY and CDR2 is SMNVEV (reference sequence). CDR3 residues: CASSQGTGRAGELFF. Written as DNA, the CDR3 is TGTGCCAGCAGCCAGGGGACAGGCCGCGCCGGGGAGCTGTTTTTT.

This clone has more than one count but fewer than ten. The gene calls are TRBV30 and TRBJ2-7; 9 nucleotides align to TRBD1. CDR1 and CDR2 from the germline V gene are GTSNPN and SVGIG (reference sequence). The CDR3 length is 14 residues. Trimming cost V 0 bases and J 6 bases; bases outside gene matches: 6. In nucleotides, the CDR3 is TGTGCCTGGAGTGTTGGGACAGGGTTACTCGAGCAGTACTTC. Encoded protein: CAWSVGTGLLEQYF.

This clone was observed a few times. The gene calls are TRBV5-6 and TRBJ2-7; D ambiguous. Germline CDR1 is SGHDT and CDR2 is YYEEEE. Deletions cut 4 bases from V and 6 bases from J, with 14 bases between. This CDR3 is built from 13 residues. CDR3: CASSTSRTREQYF. The CDR3, as DNA: TGTGCCAGCAGCACGTCCAGGACGCGCGAGCAGTACTTC.

The table lists this clone with a few counts. The chain couples TRBV6-5 to TRBJ2-1; D call uncertain. Germline CDR1 is MNHEY and CDR2 is SVGAGI. Deletions cut 0 bases from V and 12 bases from J, with 12 bases between. This CDR3 is built from 13 residues. The CDR3 nucleotides read TGTGCCAGCAGTTACTCGGGCAGACCGGGGCAGTTCTTC. It specifies CASSYSGRPGQFF.

This clone was detected a few times. The CDR3 DNA sequence: TGTGCCAGCAGCGGACCAAACAGGGAGGATACGCAGTATTTT. Translated, it gives CASSGPNREDTQYF. V is TRBV5-4 and J is TRBJ2-3, with D possibly TRBD1 on 6 matching bases. V was trimmed by 4 bases and J by 6 bases, leaving 15 bases between them. Germline assignment: CDR1 SGHNT and CDR2 YYREEE (reference sequence). The CDR3 has 14 residues.

The chain recombines TRBV2 with TRBJ2-3; a possible D gene is TRBD1 (5 bases). The ends were cut back, 6 bases at V and 1 base at J, with 17 bases in the middle. CDR1 is SNHLY, CDR2 FYNNEI, per germline. This CDR3 comprises 16 residues. CDR3 DNA: TGTGCCAGCAGCCCTATCCCCAGGGCTGGCACAGATACGCAGTATTTT. It is translated as CASSPIPRAGTDTQYF.

The chain uses TRBV4-1 and TRBJ2-7; 8 bases fit TRBD2. Germline V lookup: CDR1 MGHRA, CDR2 YSYEKL. V was clipped by 0 bases and J by 8 bases; unmatched bases: 12. The CDR3 totals 16 residues. In DNA form, the CDR3 reads TGCGCCAGCAGCCAAGAAGGAGCGGGAGTCGGTCGGCAGCAGTACTTC. As protein: CASSQEGAGVGRQQYF.

The J gene is TRBJ2-3, the V gene TRBV5-1; D is possibly TRBD2 (6 bases). Trimming cost V 3 bases and J 4 bases, with 15 bases left between them. The CDR3 sequence is 15 residues long. The V gene's germline CDR1 is SGHRS and CDR2 YFSETQ. The CDR3 sequence is CASSWLGGSADTQYF. The CDR3 DNA follows: TGCGCCAGCAGCTGGTTGGGAGGTAGTGCAGATACGCAGTATTTT.

The rearrangement uses TRBV5-4 and TRBJ1-1; D ambiguous. The CDR3 is 15 residues long. V lost 4 bases and J lost 1, with 14 bases in between. Germline assignment: CDR1 SGHNT and CDR2 YYREEE (reference sequence). CDR3 in amino acids: CASSLRPLTNTEAFF. DNA of the CDR3: TGTGCCAGCAGCCTTCGCCCCTTGACGAACACTGAAGCTTTCTTT.

The V gene is TRBV6-5, the J gene TRBJ2-7; D is perhaps TRBD1 (6 bases). This CDR3 has 16 amino acids. CDR1 MNHEY and CDR2 SVGAGI come from the germline V gene. V dropped 0 bases and J dropped 2 bases, with 14 bases sitting between them. CDR3 DNA: TGTGCCAGCAGTTACTCTGGGACAACCTTAGCCTACGAGCAGTACTTC. It translates to CASSYSGTTLAYEQYF.

CDR3 coding DNA: TGTGCCAGCAGGAGACAGGGGCGGAACACTGAAGCTTTCTTT. Its protein product is CASRRQGRNTEAFF. V usage is TRBV2 and J usage is TRBJ1-1, with 8 bases identical to TRBD1. With 6 bases clipped from V and 1 base from J, the junction kept 4 bases outside the gene matches. The germline CDR1 and CDR2 sequences are SNHLY and FYNNEI. This CDR3 spans 14 amino acids.

Only a few counts were recorded for this clone. The chain employs TRBV10-3 and TRBJ1-1; 8 bases align to TRBD1. This CDR3 is 14 amino acids long. The germline CDR1 and CDR2 sequences are ENHRY and SYGVKD. With 3 bases clipped from V and 4 bases from J, the junction kept 4 bases outside the gene matches. This CDR3 is CAISDYDRGTEAFF. CDR3 coding DNA: TGTGCCATCAGTGACTATGACAGGGGCACTGAAGCTTTCTTT.

In regard to this clone: Distinct nucleotide sequences in the sample also encode this CDR3. V and J are TRBV7-2 and TRBJ2-7; D remains unclear. V was clipped by 5 bases and J by 2 bases, with 4 bases between them. CDR3 size: 11 residues. The germline CDR1 and CDR2 sequences are SGHTA and FQGNSA. The CDR3 loop is CASSLTYEQYF. CDR3 coding DNA: TGTGCCAGCAGCCTGACCTACGAGCAGTACTTC.

This clone was counted between two and nine times. The chain carries TRBV25-1 and TRBJ2-2; 7 positions match TRBD1. From germline, CDR1 is MGHDK and CDR2 SYGVNS. The CDR3 runs 16 residues. With 5 bases clipped from V and 4 bases from J, the junction kept 10 bases outside the gene matches. The CDR3 bases are TGTGCCAGCAGTCCCCCCAGGGGGAAGTTCACCGGGGAGCTGTTTTTT. As protein: CASSPPRGKFTGELFF.

The chain recombines TRBV4-1 with TRBJ1-5; 7 positions agree with TRBD1. V lost 0 bases to trimming and J lost 3 bases; unmatched junction nucleotides: 5. Germline CDR1 MGHRA, CDR2 YSYEKL. This CDR3 comprises 16 residues. The CDR3 region has the DNA TGCGCCAGCAGCCAAGAGGGCAGGGGGGACAATCAGCCCCAGCATTTT. Protein: CASSQEGRGDNQPQHF.

The chain joins TRBV7-2 to TRBJ2-7, with TRBD2 matching over 10 bases. Germline CDR1 is SGHTA and CDR2 is FQGNSA. This CDR3 contains 15 residues. The V gene end was trimmed by 6 bases and the J gene end by 0 bases; junction bases not matched to a gene: 5. The DNA of the CDR3 is TGTGCCAGCAGGTCTCGACTAGCGGGCTCCTACGAGCAGTACTTC. Translated: CASRSRLAGSYEQYF.

This chain uses TRBV14 with TRBJ2-7; D is perhaps TRBD1 (6 bases). The germline gives CDR1 SGHDN, CDR2 FVKESK. Trimming stripped 5 bases from V and 4 bases from J, with 18 bases between. The CDR3 contains 15 residues. The DNA for the CDR3 is TGTGCCAGCAGCACCCAGGGGATCGGGCCATACGAGCAGTACTTC. It specifies CASSTQGIGPYEQYF.

The CDR3 region is CASSFPAGGMDTQYF. The CDR3 DNA reads as TGTGCCAGCAGTTTCCCCGCGGGGGGTATGGATACGCAGTATTTT. The chain uses TRBV28 and TRBJ2-3, with 8 bases that match TRBD2. Per the germline V gene, CDR1 is MDHEN and CDR2 is SYDVKM. The CDR3 is 15 residues long. V lost 3 bases to trimming and J lost 6 bases; unmatched junction nucleotides: 8.

This clone appeared a few times. The chain employs TRBV25-1 and TRBJ2-1; 11 bases align to TRBD2. The CDR3 extends over 15 amino acids. Germline V CDR1 and CDR2: MGHDK, SYGVNS. With V trimmed by 1 base and J by 4 bases, 0 bases remained unmatched. CDR3 in amino acids: CASSESSGRYNEQFF. The CDR3 DNA reads as TGTGCCAGCAGTGAATCTAGCGGGAGGTACAATGAGCAGTTCTTC.

The chain joins TRBV29-1 to TRBJ1-2; the match to TRBD1 covers 8 bases. V trimming: 5 bases; J trimming: 7 bases; junction bases outside the gene matches: 9. The CDR3 is 13 amino acids. Germline CDR1 reads SQVTM; CDR2 reads ANQGSEA. CDR3 in amino acids: CSVTFRGRGGYTF. In DNA, the CDR3 is TGCAGCGTTACCTTCAGGGGGCGCGGTGGCTACACCTTC.

This chain connects TRBV29-1 to TRBJ2-1; D is uncertain. The CDR3 runs 12 residues. From germline, CDR1 is SQVTM and CDR2 ANQGSEA. V shed 6 bases and J shed 9 bases, with 15 bases lying between them. The CDR3 here is CSVLRGFAEQFF. The DNA for the CDR3 is TGCAGCGTCCTGCGTGGGTTTGCTGAGCAGTTCTTC.